The sequence of this T cell receptor beta chain was determined in a study of blood T cell repertoires in COVID-19. Turning to the study itself: From the United States, Italy and Spain came samples of acute and convalescent COVID-19. T cells, B-cell-depleted T cells, or PBMCs provided the cDNA or gDNA that served as material.

In the original processing: Amplification of reference gene primers was used by the study to estimate nucleated cell counts. Produced via immunoSEQ multiplex PCR; TCRdb's table is partial and in-frame only. The D gene and trimming were derived from the DNA, and the V and J assignments and clone size from that table. The table lists 180,000 or so clones, more than 75% of them singletons, with roughly 3.3% in the top ten. The CDR3 sequence is 14 residues long. Trimming removed 2 bases at V and 2 bases at J, with 9 bases between. CDR1 is LGHDT, CDR2 YNNKEL, per germline (reference sequence). The receptor comes from a man aged 18-30 years with active or convalescent COVID-19. Sequenced sample: peripheral blood. The chain links TRBV3-1 (or the pseudogene TRBV3-2) to TRBJ1-2, with D tentatively TRBD1 (6 bases). CDR3 sequence (DNA): TGTGCCAGCAGCCAATTGACAGGAAACTATGGCTACACCTTC. Protein: CASSQLTGNYGYTF.